One and the same sample provided the 32 T cell receptor beta chains below, sequenced in a study of OX40 agonist ivuxolimab in advanced cancers. Generated by immunoSEQ multiplex PCR, the TCRdb table keeps only in-frame clones and is missing some. Altogether tens of thousands of clones are present, approximately 82% being singletons, with the ten largest covering over 0.7%. Sequenced here: CD4+ or CD8+ T cells sorted from blood, sampled in a trial of the OX40 agonist ivuxolimab. The receptors come from an adult with an advanced solid tumor such as melanoma, head and neck, liver or kidney cancer.

This chain links TRBV19 with TRBJ2-7; 9 bases align to TRBD1. Germline assignment: CDR1 LNHDA and CDR2 SQIVND (reference sequence). The CDR3 length is 14 residues. Unmatched junction bases numbered 6, after V lost 5 bases and J lost 4 bases. In DNA form, the CDR3 reads TGTGCCAGTAGTCGGACAGGGGATGGGTACGAGCAGTACTTC. It yields the protein CASSRTGDGYEQYF.

This chain connects TRBV2 to TRBJ2-5, with D tentatively TRBD2 (5 bases). Trimming removed 2 bases at V and 9 bases at J, with 16 bases between. The germline gives CDR1 SNHLY, CDR2 FYNNEI. This CDR3 is 14 amino acids long. As DNA, the CDR3 is TGTGCCAGCAGTGAAATCCGGTCCTCCGGGGCCCAGTACTTC. Protein sequence: CASSEIRSSGAQYF.

This chain uses TRBV7-2 with TRBJ2-5; D is possibly TRBD1 (5 bases). The CDR3 sequence is 13 residues long. With 5 bases removed from V and 5 bases from J, the gap between germline ends came to 12 bases. Germline loops: CDR1 SGHTA, CDR2 FQGNSA. CDR3 coding DNA: TGTGCCAGCAGCCTAGACAGTGTGGAGACCCAGTACTTC. Residues: CASSLDSVETQYF.

The chain couples TRBV5-1 to TRBJ1-2; D is unclear. V was cut by 4 bases and J by 0 bases, with 10 bases left in between. CDR1 SGHRS and CDR2 YFSETQ come from the germline V gene. The CDR3 loop spans 14 amino acids. CDR3 DNA sequence: TGCGCCAGCAGCCCCAACAGTGCTAACTATGGCTACACCTTC. This gives the protein CASSPNSANYGYTF.

The rearrangement links TRBV5-1 to TRBJ2-7, with 10 bases that match TRBD1. Trimming cost V 4 bases and J 3 bases; bases outside gene matches: 10. The CDR3 is 16 amino acids. Germline V lookup: CDR1 SGHRS, CDR2 YFSETQ. The CDR3 loop is CASSGGQDRGGYEQYF. As DNA, the CDR3 is TGCGCCAGCAGCGGCGGTCAGGACAGGGGGGGCTACGAGCAGTACTTC.

The chain links TRBV27 to TRBJ2-6; 7 bases match TRBD1. The germline gives CDR1 MNHEY, CDR2 SMNVEV (reference sequence). V lost 5 bases to trimming and J lost 2 bases; unmatched junction nucleotides: 3. The CDR3 covers 15 residues. For the CDR3, the DNA is TGTGCCAGCAGTCCCGGACAGGCTGGGGCCAACGTCCTGACTTTC. This sequence encodes CASSPGQAGANVLTF. Together with reference TRBV27 and TRBJ2-6, the CDR3 gives the full variable domain: EAQVTQNPRYLITVTGKKLTVTCSQNMNHEYMSWYRQDPGLGLRQIYYSMNVEVTDKGDVPEGYKVSRKEKRNFPLILESPSPNQTSLYFCASSPGQAGANVLTFGAGSRLTVL.

Written as DNA, the CDR3 is TGTGCCAGCAGTGACTTGGAGGTGGAGAACACTGAAGCTTTCTTT. Translating gives CASSDLEVENTEAFF. This chain connects TRBV2 to TRBJ1-1; D unclear. From germline, CDR1 is SNHLY and CDR2 FYNNEI. The CDR3 spans 15 residues. Trimming removed 3 bases at V and 1 base at J, with 12 bases between.

J is TRBJ2-5 and V is TRBV7-9; the D is unclear. The CDR3 contains 13 residues. Germline CDR1 is SEHNR and CDR2 is FQNEAQ (reference sequence). Trimming left V 5 bases short and J 6 bases short, with 13 bases between. The CDR3 loop is CASSHYERQTQYF. CDR3 nucleotide sequence: TGTGCCAGCAGCCATTATGAAAGGCAGACCCAGTACTTC. The full variable domain, completed using reference TRBV7-9 and TRBJ2-5, is DTGVSQNPRHKITKRGQNVTFRCDPISEHNRLYWYRQTLGQGPEFLTYFQNEAQLEKSRLLSDRFSAERPKGSFSTLEIQRTEQGDSAMYLCASSHYERQTQYFGPGTRLLVL.

The J gene is TRBJ1-2, the V gene TRBV25-1; D not certain. Trimming removed 3 bases from V and 4 bases from J, with 15 bases in between. Per germline, CDR1 MGHDK and CDR2 SYGVNS. This CDR3 is built from 15 residues. DNA of the CDR3: TGTGCCAGCAGTGATCCGAGGCTTGGGGTCTATGGCTACACCTTC. This sequence encodes CASSDPRLGVYGYTF.

The DNA of the CDR3 is TGTGCCAGCAGCTGGCAGTCAGGGGGCGTTTACGAGCAGTACTTC. Translation gives CASSWQSGGVYEQYF. This chain links TRBV7-8 with TRBJ2-7, with 8 positions matching TRBD1. J was trimmed by 4 bases and V by 4 bases; bases with no gene match: 9. The CDR3 extends over 15 amino acids. CDR1 is SGHVS, CDR2 FQNEAQ, per germline.

The chain joins TRBV29-1 to TRBJ1-2; D is uncertain. Germline V gene sequence: CDR1 SQVTM, CDR2 ANQGSEA. V lost 4 bases and J 4 bases, leaving 10 bases between the germline ends. The CDR3 has 12 residues. CDR3 sequence reads: CSVAEGGYGYTF. The CDR3 bases are TGCAGCGTTGCGGAGGGCGGCTATGGCTACACCTTC.

This chain joins TRBV5-6 and TRBJ2-2, with 9 bases matching TRBD1. The CDR3 runs to 17 residues. Germline CDR1 and CDR2: SGHDT and YYEEEE. Trimming cost V 7 bases and J 1 base; bases outside gene matches: 11. For the CDR3, the DNA is TGTGCCAGCGACAAACAGGGGGCCCTTTTGAACACCGGGGAGCTGTTTTTT. It specifies CASDKQGALLNTGELFF.

The chain couples TRBV6-1 to TRBJ1-2; the match to TRBD1 covers 10 bases. Germline V lookup: CDR1 MNHNS, CDR2 SASEGT. J was trimmed by 4 bases and V by 6 bases; bases with no gene match: 8. The CDR3 consists of 15 residues. CDR3 sequence: CASRRGTGVAYGYTF. The CDR3 nucleotides read TGTGCCAGCAGGAGGGGGACAGGGGTGGCCTATGGCTACACCTTC.

The gene calls are TRBV5-1 and TRBJ2-7; the D gene could be TRBD1 or TRBD2 (5 bases each). Per germline, CDR1 SGHRS and CDR2 YFSETQ. This CDR3 has 15 residues. The V and J ends lost 2 bases and 0 bases respectively, with 12 bases between them. DNA for the CDR3: TGCGCCAGCAGCTTCGAGGGGCTCAGCTCCTACGAGCAGTACTTC. It translates to CASSFEGLSSYEQYF.

This chain joins TRBV27 and TRBJ1-4; D gene unclear. The length of the CDR3 is 15 residues. In germline, CDR1 is MNHEY, CDR2 SMNVEV (reference sequence). The V end lost 5 bases, the J end lost 0 bases, and 10 bases lay between the germline ends. For the CDR3, the DNA is TGTGCCAGCAGTCCGCGGAGGGCAACTAATGAAAAACTGTTTTTT. Translating gives CASSPRRATNEKLFF.

The J gene is TRBJ2-1, the V gene TRBV4-1; 16 bases line up with TRBD2. V shed 4 bases and J 5 bases; nucleotides not matched to a gene: 8. This CDR3 has 18 residues. CDR1 is MGHRA, CDR2 YSYEKL, per germline. CDR3 sequence: CASSRGLAGGPEHNEQFF. CDR3 nucleotides: TGCGCCAGCAGCCGGGGACTAGCGGGGGGGCCGGAACACAATGAGCAGTTCTTC.

This clone appeared once. The V call is TRBV5-1, the J call TRBJ1-2; 9 bases line up with TRBD1. Per germline, CDR1 SGHRS and CDR2 YFSETQ. The CDR3 runs 14 residues. V was clipped by 0 bases and J by 8 bases; unmatched bases: 5. The DNA of the CDR3 is TGCGCCAGCAGCTTGGAAACAGGGGGCAGAGGCTACACCTTC. It specifies CASSLETGGRGYTF.

The gene calls are TRBV10-3 and TRBJ1-2; D is uncertain. Germline CDR1 and CDR2: ENHRY and SYGVKD. The ends were cut back, 4 bases at V and 1 base at J, with 10 bases in the middle. The CDR3 has 14 amino acids. DNA for the CDR3: TGTGCCATCAGTGGTTCGAGGTTTAACTATGGCTACACCTTC. Translation: CAISGSRFNYGYTF.

This clone is a singleton in its sample. V and J are TRBV7-9 and TRBJ1-3; D unclear. Trimming removed 1 base from V and 0 bases from J, with 10 bases in between. The germline V gene encodes CDR1 SEHNR and CDR2 FQNEAQ (reference sequence). This CDR3 spans 16 amino acids. The CDR3: CASSLVGSLSGNTIYF. The CDR3 region has the DNA TGTGCCAGCAGCTTAGTGGGGAGCCTCTCTGGAAACACCATATATTTT.

The CDR3: CASSQVQGQAEQPQHF. The CDR3 DNA reads as TGCGCCAGCAGCCAAGTGCAAGGACAGGCCGAACAGCCCCAGCATTTT. The rearrangement links TRBV4-1 to TRBJ1-5; 7 positions match TRBD1. V was clipped by 1 base and J by 7 bases; unmatched bases: 10. Germline V gene lookup returns CDR1 MGHRA and CDR2 YSYEKL. CDR3 length equals 16 residues.

The V gene is TRBV15, the J gene TRBJ1-4; D uncertain. CDR1 and CDR2 (germline): LNHNV, YYDKDF (reference sequence). CDR3 length: 14 residues. Trimming took off 4 bases at V and 2 bases at J, with 8 bases between the two ends. CDR3 residues: CATSTRVTNEKLFF. CDR3 sequence (DNA): TGTGCCACCAGCACTAGGGTCACTAATGAAAAACTGTTTTTT.

The gene calls are TRBV19 and TRBJ1-2; TRBD1 aligns across 8 bases. Germline lookup yields CDR1 LNHDA and CDR2 SQIVND (reference sequence). The CDR3 spans 15 residues. V lost 6 bases and J lost 7; bases outside the gene matches: 13. DNA for the CDR3: TGTGCCAGTAGCACCGGTGATGTACAGGGGGTTGGCTACACCTTC. It specifies CASSTGDVQGVGYTF.

The chain carries TRBV10-3 and TRBJ1-4, with D maybe TRBD1 (6 bases). The V gene's germline CDR1 is ENHRY and CDR2 SYGVKD. V lost 5 bases, J lost 4 bases, and 11 bases lay in between. This CDR3 has 14 residues. For the CDR3, the DNA is TGTGCCATCAGTAAACAGGGAGATAATGAAAAACTGTTTTTT. Amino acids: CAISKQGDNEKLFF.

This sequence joins TRBV2 and TRBJ1-6; a weak D match, TRBD1 (5 bases). Germline loops: CDR1 SNHLY, CDR2 FYNNEI. Trimming shortened V by 4 bases and J by 5 bases, and 12 bases separated the two germline ends. The CDR3 extends over 15 amino acids. The CDR3 DNA is TGTGCCAGCAGTGTACGGGAGGGGAATAATTCACCCCTCCACTTT. Its protein product is CASSVREGNNSPLHF.

V gene TRBV30 combines with J gene TRBJ2-5; a possible D gene is TRBD2 (6 bases). Germline assignment: CDR1 GTSNPN and CDR2 SVGIG (reference sequence). This CDR3 spans 12 amino acids. V was pared by 5 bases and J by 5 bases, with 12 bases between. The CDR3 protein is CAWGPGLETQYF. DNA of the CDR3: TGTGCCTGGGGCCCGGGACTGGAGACCCAGTACTTC.

The rearrangement joins TRBV7-8 to TRBJ2-7; the D gene is possibly TRBD1 (6 bases). This CDR3 spans 15 amino acids. The germline V and J ends were trimmed by 5 bases and 2 bases, with 16 bases remaining between them. CDR1 SGHVS and CDR2 FQNEAQ come from the germline V gene. This CDR3 is CASSPANRVPYEQYF. CDR3 sequence (DNA): TGTGCCAGCAGCCCAGCTAACAGGGTTCCCTACGAGCAGTACTTC.

The chain joins TRBV9 to TRBJ2-2; TRBD2 agrees at 7 bases. The germline CDR1 and CDR2 sequences are SGDLS and YYNGEE. CDR3 length equals 15 residues. J was trimmed by 5 bases and V by 3 bases; bases with no gene match: 7. The CDR3 reads CASSDRDYQTGELFF. In DNA, the CDR3 is TGTGCCAGCAGCGACCGGGACTATCAAACCGGGGAGCTGTTTTTT.

The V gene is TRBV4-3, the J gene TRBJ1-1, with TRBD1 matching 7 bases. The germline V gene encodes CDR1 LGHNA and CDR2 YSLEER. V gave up 0 bases and J gave up 4 bases; unmatched junction bases: 5. The CDR3 loop spans 15 amino acids. CDR3: CASSQEGAGGTEAFF. DNA for the CDR3: TGCGCCAGCAGCCAAGAGGGGGCAGGGGGCACTGAAGCTTTCTTT.

This clone was found once. The chain has TRBV11-2 and TRBJ1-2; D is ambiguous. CDR3 length: 12 amino acids. Deletions cut 5 bases from V and 3 bases from J, with 7 bases between. CDR1 is SGHAT and CDR2 is FQNNGV in the germline V gene. For the CDR3, the DNA is TGTGCCAGCAGCGGCCGGGACTATGGCTACACCTTC. This sequence encodes CASSGRDYGYTF.

This chain joins TRBV19 and TRBJ2-1, with TRBD2 matching 8 bases. V gave up 5 bases and J gave up 0 bases; unmatched junction bases: 3. Germline CDR1 is LNHDA and CDR2 is SQIVND (reference sequence). The length of the CDR3 is 15 residues. The CDR3 loop reads CASSGLANSYNEQFF. CDR3 coding DNA: TGTGCCAGTAGTGGACTAGCCAACTCCTACAATGAGCAGTTCTTC.

The chain is built from TRBV11-1 and TRBJ1-3; D is perhaps TRBD1 (6 bases). V lost 8 bases and J 2 bases, leaving 13 bases between the germline ends. The CDR3 sequence is 14 residues long. CDR1 is SGHAT and CDR2 is FQDESV in the germline V gene (reference sequence). CDR3 nucleotide sequence: TGTGCCAGCGGATACCAGGGGACTGGAAACACCATATATTTT. Protein product: CASGYQGTGNTIYF.

The genes are TRBV9 and TRBJ2-3; TRBD2 agrees at 7 bases. The length of the CDR3 is 17 residues. The V segment lost 4 bases and the J segment 0 bases; nucleotides outside the gene matches: 11. Germline assignment: CDR1 SGDLS and CDR2 YYNGEE. CDR3 in amino acids: CASSSRGAGVSTDTQYF. The CDR3 DNA sequence: TGTGCCAGCAGCTCCCGTGGGGCGGGGGTCAGCACAGATACGCAGTATTTT.